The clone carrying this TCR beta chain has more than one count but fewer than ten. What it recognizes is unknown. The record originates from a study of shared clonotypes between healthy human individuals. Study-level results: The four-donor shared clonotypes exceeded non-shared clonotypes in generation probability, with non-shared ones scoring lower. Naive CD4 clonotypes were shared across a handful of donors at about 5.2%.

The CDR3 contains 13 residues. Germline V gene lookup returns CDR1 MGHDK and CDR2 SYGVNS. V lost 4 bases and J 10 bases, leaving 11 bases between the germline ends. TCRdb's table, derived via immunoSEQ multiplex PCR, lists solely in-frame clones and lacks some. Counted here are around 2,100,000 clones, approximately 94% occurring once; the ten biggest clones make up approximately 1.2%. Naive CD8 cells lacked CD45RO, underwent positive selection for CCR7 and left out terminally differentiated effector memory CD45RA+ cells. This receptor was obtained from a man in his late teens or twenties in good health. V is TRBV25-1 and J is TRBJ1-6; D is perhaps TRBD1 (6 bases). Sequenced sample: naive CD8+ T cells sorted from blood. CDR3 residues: CASSAGTWSPLHF. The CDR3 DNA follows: TGTGCCAGCAGTGCGGGGACATGGTCACCCCTCCACTTT.